A selection of T cell receptor beta chains follows, all from one sample in a study of CD8+CD57+ T cells in acquired aplastic anemia. TCRdb recomputed calls from the reads with MiXCR, one row per CDR3 protein. The sample has more than 150,000 distinct CDR3 sequences, about 44% seen once. The material sequenced was sorted CD4+, CD8+, or CD8+CD57+ T cells (not recorded which) from PBMCs. These receptor sequences come from a human donor with aplastic anemia. Each CDR3 is given with its conserved first and last residue. The order of the fields is V gene, J gene, clone size, D gene, CDR3 DNA, CDR3 protein. The D gene is left open where the match is weak. Some rows have no size entry. The others give once, few or many, or a class for an expanded clone.

v_gene: TRBV2; j_gene: TRBJ1-4; abundance: .; d_gene: TRBD1; CDR3nt: TGTGCCAGAGGGGACAGACTGGTGAAAAAACTGTTTTTT; CDR3aa: CARGDRLVKKLFF
v_gene: TRBV15; j_gene: TRBJ1-2; abundance: .; d_gene: .; CDR3nt: TGTGCCACCAGCAGAGGGACAGCCAACTATGGCTACACCTTC; CDR3aa: CATSRGTANYGYTF
v_gene: TRBV5-1; j_gene: TRBJ2-1; abundance: few; d_gene: TRBD2; CDR3nt: TGCGCCAGCAGCTCGCCGGGGGGTCCCTACAATGAGCAGTTCTTC; CDR3aa: CASSSPGGPYNEQFF
v_gene: TRBV29-1; j_gene: TRBJ2-7; abundance: .; d_gene: .; CDR3nt: TGCAGCGTTGAGGGGGGCCTTAACTACGAGCAGTACTTC; CDR3aa: CSVEGGLNYEQYF
v_gene: TRBV7-9; j_gene: TRBJ2-1; abundance: .; d_gene: .; CDR3nt: TGTGCCAGCAGCCCCGAAGCGACCCTCTCCTACAATGAGCAGTTCTTC; CDR3aa: CASSPEATLSYNEQFF
v_gene: TRBV20-1; j_gene: TRBJ2-7; abundance: .; d_gene: TRBD2; CDR3nt: TGCAGTGCCTCCCGGACTAGCGGGAGGTCACCCATCTTCTACGAGCAGTACTTC; CDR3aa: CSASRTSGRSPIFYEQYF
v_gene: TRBV29-1; j_gene: TRBJ2-5; abundance: many; d_gene: .; CDR3nt: TGCAGCGCTGCCAAGGAGACCCAGTACTTC; CDR3aa: CSAAKETQYF
v_gene: TRBV29-1; j_gene: TRBJ2-1; abundance: few; d_gene: .; CDR3nt: TGCAGCGTCAGGGGGGGTTCCTACAATGAGCAGTTCTTC; CDR3aa: CSVRGGSYNEQFF
v_gene: TRBV7-8; j_gene: TRBJ1-1; abundance: once; d_gene: .; CDR3nt: TGTGCCAGCAGCCCCGGGTACACTGAAGCTTTCTTT; CDR3aa: CASSPGYTEAFF
v_gene: TRBV5-1; j_gene: TRBJ1-2; abundance: .; d_gene: .; CDR3nt: TGCGCCAGCAGCATGAGCACGGCGGATGGCTACACCTTC; CDR3aa: CASSMSTADGYTF
v_gene: TRBV29-1; j_gene: TRBJ1-1; abundance: .; d_gene: .; CDR3nt: TGCAGCGTGGACCCATACACTGAAGCTTTCTTT; CDR3aa: CSVDPYTEAFF
v_gene: TRBV20-1; j_gene: TRBJ2-4; abundance: many; d_gene: TRBD2; CDR3nt: TGCAGTGCTAGCGGGGGGGGGTACATTCAGTACTTC; CDR3aa: CSASGGGYIQYF
v_gene: TRBV25-1; j_gene: TRBJ1-1; abundance: .; d_gene: .; CDR3nt: TGTGCCAGCAGTGCGCCGGGACATTCGAACACTGAAGCTTTCTTT; CDR3aa: CASSAPGHSNTEAFF
v_gene: TRBV13; j_gene: TRBJ1-1; abundance: .; d_gene: .; CDR3nt: TGTGCCAGCAGCTGGACAAACGTCGATGAAGCTTTCTTT; CDR3aa: CASSWTNVDEAFF
v_gene: TRBV20-1; j_gene: TRBJ2-1; abundance: .; d_gene: TRBD2; CDR3nt: TGCAGTGCTCTTCCGGGACTAGCGGGGGGGAGTAATGAGCAGTTCTTC; CDR3aa: CSALPGLAGGSNEQFF
v_gene: TRBV19; j_gene: TRBJ1-6; abundance: .; d_gene: .; CDR3nt: TGTGCCAGTGGCGTGGGGAACTCGGCTTCACCCCTCCACTTT; CDR3aa: CASGVGNSASPLHF
v_gene: TRBV11-2; j_gene: TRBJ2-7; abundance: .; d_gene: TRBD2; CDR3nt: TGTGCCAGCAGCCAAGGCCCCGGGACTAGCGACGAGCAGTACTTC; CDR3aa: CASSQGPGTSDEQYF
v_gene: TRBV2; j_gene: TRBJ2-3; abundance: few; d_gene: .; CDR3nt: TGTGCCAGCAGTGAAGTTGGGACTGCTACGCAGTATTTT; CDR3aa: CASSEVGTATQYF
v_gene: TRBV7-9; j_gene: TRBJ1-1; abundance: .; d_gene: .; CDR3nt: TGTGCCAGCGTCGACCTCGGCACTGAAGCTTTCTTT; CDR3aa: CASVDLGTEAFF
v_gene: TRBV24-1; j_gene: TRBJ1-2; abundance: .; d_gene: .; CDR3nt: TGTGCCACCAGTGAGACAGGAAAGTATGGCTACACCTTC; CDR3aa: CATSETGKYGYTF
v_gene: TRBV20-1; j_gene: TRBJ2-3; abundance: .; d_gene: .; CDR3nt: TGCAGTGCTAGAGTAGGACGGAGCACAGATACGCAGTATTTT; CDR3aa: CSARVGRSTDTQYF
v_gene: TRBV2; j_gene: TRBJ2-7; abundance: .; d_gene: TRBD2; CDR3nt: TGTGCCAGCAGAATAGCGGGTGCCTACGAGCAGTACTTC; CDR3aa: CASRIAGAYEQYF
v_gene: TRBV7-3; j_gene: TRBJ1-1; abundance: .; d_gene: .; CDR3nt: TGTGCCAGCAGGCCAACAGAAGCTTTCTTT; CDR3aa: CASRPTEAFF
v_gene: TRBV20-1; j_gene: TRBJ1-3; abundance: many; d_gene: TRBD1; CDR3nt: TGCAGTGCTGAACGGGGACAGGACTCTGGAAACACCATATATTTT; CDR3aa: CSAERGQDSGNTIYF
v_gene: TRBV6-1; j_gene: TRBJ1-2; abundance: .; d_gene: TRBD1; CDR3nt: TGTGCCAGCAGTCGACAGGGGGCCTGGGATGGCTACACCTTC; CDR3aa: CASSRQGAWDGYTF
v_gene: TRBV5-1; j_gene: TRBJ2-3; abundance: few; d_gene: TRBD2; CDR3nt: TGCGCCAGCAGCTTGAGGGCTAGCGGGGGCCCACAAAATACGCAGTATTTT; CDR3aa: CASSLRASGGPQNTQYF
v_gene: TRBV15; j_gene: TRBJ2-7; abundance: .; d_gene: TRBD2; CDR3nt: TGTGCCACCAGCAGAGATCGACTAGCGGGAGGATGGGGGAGCTACGAGCAGTACTTC; CDR3aa: CATSRDRLAGGWGSYEQYF
v_gene: TRBV19; j_gene: TRBJ1-5; abundance: many; d_gene: TRBD1; CDR3nt: TGTGCCAGTAGTAGGGGGGACAGGGGGCGCAATCAGCCCCAGCATTTT; CDR3aa: CASSRGDRGRNQPQHF
v_gene: TRBV9; j_gene: TRBJ2-7; abundance: many; d_gene: TRBD1; CDR3nt: TGTGCCAGCAGCGTAGGGGACAGGGAGTCCGGAGAGCAGTACTTC; CDR3aa: CASSVGDRESGEQYF
v_gene: TRBV24-1; j_gene: TRBJ2-7; abundance: .; d_gene: .; CDR3nt: TGTGCCACCAGTGCCGGGCAGGAGAGGTCCTACGGGCAGTACTTC; CDR3aa: CATSAGQERSYGQYF
v_gene: TRBV2; j_gene: TRBJ2-7; abundance: few; d_gene: TRBD1; CDR3nt: TGTGCCAGCAATACAGGGGGCGCCCACCTCGAGCAGTACTTC; CDR3aa: CASNTGGAHLEQYF
v_gene: TRBV2; j_gene: TRBJ1-1; abundance: few; d_gene: .; CDR3nt: TGTGCCAGCAGTGAGCTAGGGTTCATGAACACTGAAGCTTTCTTT; CDR3aa: CASSELGFMNTEAFF
v_gene: TRBV4-2; j_gene: TRBJ1-6; abundance: many; d_gene: .; CDR3nt: TGTGCCAGCAGCGAAGGGTGGGGTTCACCCCTCCACTTT; CDR3aa: CASSEGWGSPLHF